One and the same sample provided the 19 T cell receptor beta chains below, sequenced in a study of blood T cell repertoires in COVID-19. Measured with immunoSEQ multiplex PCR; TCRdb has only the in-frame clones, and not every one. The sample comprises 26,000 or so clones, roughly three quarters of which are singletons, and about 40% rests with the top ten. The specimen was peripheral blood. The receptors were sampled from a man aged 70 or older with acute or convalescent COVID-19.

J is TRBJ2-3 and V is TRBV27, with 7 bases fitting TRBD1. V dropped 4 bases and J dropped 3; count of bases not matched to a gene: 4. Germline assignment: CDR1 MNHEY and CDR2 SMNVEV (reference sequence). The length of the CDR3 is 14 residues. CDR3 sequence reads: CASSYDRVTDTQYF. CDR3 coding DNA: TGTGCCAGCAGTTACGACAGGGTGACAGATACGCAGTATTTT.

CDR3 sequence: CASRRAGGSQHF. The DNA for the CDR3 is TGTGCCAGCAGAAGGGCGGGGGGATCCCAGCATTTT. The rearrangement uses TRBV2 and TRBJ1-5, with D maybe TRBD1 (5 bases). In germline, CDR1 is SNHLY, CDR2 FYNNEI. Trimming removed 6 bases from V and 11 bases from J, with 14 bases in between. This CDR3 is 12 amino acids long.

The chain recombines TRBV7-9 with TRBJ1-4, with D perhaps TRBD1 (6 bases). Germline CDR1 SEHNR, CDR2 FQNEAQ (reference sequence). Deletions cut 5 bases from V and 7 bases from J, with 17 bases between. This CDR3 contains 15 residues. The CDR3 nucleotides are TGTGCCAGCAGCCAAACCAGGGGTCAAGGTGAAAAACTGTTTTTT. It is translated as CASSQTRGQGEKLFF.

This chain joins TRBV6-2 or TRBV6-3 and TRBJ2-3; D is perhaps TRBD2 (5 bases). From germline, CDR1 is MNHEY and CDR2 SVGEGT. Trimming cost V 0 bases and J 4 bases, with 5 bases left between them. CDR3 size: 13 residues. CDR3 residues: CASSYSGADTQYF. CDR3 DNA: TGTGCCAGCAGTTACTCCGGGGCAGATACGCAGTATTTT.

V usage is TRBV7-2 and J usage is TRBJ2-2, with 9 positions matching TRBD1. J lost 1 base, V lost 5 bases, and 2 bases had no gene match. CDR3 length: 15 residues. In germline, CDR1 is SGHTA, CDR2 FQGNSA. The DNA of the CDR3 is TGTGCCAGCAGCATGGGACAGGGGAACACCGGGGAGCTGTTTTTT. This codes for CASSMGQGNTGELFF.

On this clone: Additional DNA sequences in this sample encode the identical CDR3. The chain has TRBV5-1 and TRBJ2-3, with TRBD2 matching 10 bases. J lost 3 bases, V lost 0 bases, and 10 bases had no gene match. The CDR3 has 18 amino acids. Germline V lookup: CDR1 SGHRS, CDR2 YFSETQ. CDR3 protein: CASSLVPSGSGVTDTQYF. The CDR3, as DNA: TGCGCCAGCAGCTTGGTTCCTAGCGGGAGCGGGGTGACAGATACGCAGTATTTT.

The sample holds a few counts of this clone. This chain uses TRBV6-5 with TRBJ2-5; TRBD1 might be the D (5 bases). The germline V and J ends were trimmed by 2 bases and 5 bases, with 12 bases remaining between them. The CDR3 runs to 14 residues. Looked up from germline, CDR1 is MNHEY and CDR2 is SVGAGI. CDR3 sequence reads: CASSYGLGLETQYF. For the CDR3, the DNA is TGTGCCAGCAGTTACGGGTTGGGGCTGGAGACCCAGTACTTC.

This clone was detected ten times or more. CDR3 nucleotide sequence: TGCAGCGTGGGGGACATAGACTACGAGCAGTACTTC. This encodes CSVGDIDYEQYF. The V call is TRBV29-1, the J call TRBJ2-7, with D perhaps matching TRBD1 (6 bases). The CDR3 sequence is 12 residues long. Trimming stripped 6 bases from V and 3 bases from J, with 12 bases between. CDR1 SQVTM and CDR2 ANQGSEA come from the germline V gene.

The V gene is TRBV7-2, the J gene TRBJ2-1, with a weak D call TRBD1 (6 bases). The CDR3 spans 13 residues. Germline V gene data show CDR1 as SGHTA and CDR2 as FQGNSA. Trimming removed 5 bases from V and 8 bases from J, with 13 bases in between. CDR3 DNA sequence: TGTGCCAGCAGCGCCGGGACATACGATGAGCAGTTCTTC. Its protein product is CASSAGTYDEQFF.

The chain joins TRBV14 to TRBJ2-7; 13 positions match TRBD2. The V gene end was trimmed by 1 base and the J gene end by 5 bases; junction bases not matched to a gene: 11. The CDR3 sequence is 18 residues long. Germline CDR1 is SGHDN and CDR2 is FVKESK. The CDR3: CASSQGWTSGGALDEQYF. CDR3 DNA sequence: TGTGCCAGCAGCCAAGGTTGGACTAGCGGGGGAGCGCTCGACGAGCAGTACTTC.

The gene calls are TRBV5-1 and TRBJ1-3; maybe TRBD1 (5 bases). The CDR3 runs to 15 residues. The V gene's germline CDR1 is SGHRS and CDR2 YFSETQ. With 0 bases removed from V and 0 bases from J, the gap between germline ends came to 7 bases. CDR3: CASSLVGGSGNTIYF. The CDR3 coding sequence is TGCGCCAGCAGCTTGGTCGGGGGCTCTGGAAACACCATATATTTT.

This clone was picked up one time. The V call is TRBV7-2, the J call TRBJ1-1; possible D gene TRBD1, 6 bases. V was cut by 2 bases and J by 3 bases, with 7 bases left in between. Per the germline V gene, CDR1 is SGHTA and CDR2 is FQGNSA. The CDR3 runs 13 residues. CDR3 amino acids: CASSLQGYTEAFF. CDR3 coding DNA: TGTGCCAGCAGCTTACAGGGGTACACTGAAGCTTTCTTT.

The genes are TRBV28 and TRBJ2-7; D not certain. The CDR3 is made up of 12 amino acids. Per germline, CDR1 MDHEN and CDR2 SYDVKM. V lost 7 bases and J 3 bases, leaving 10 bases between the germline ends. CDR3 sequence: CASKAEVYEQYF. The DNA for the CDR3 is TGTGCCAGCAAAGCTGAAGTCTACGAGCAGTACTTC. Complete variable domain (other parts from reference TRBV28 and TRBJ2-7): DVKVTQSSRYLVKRTGEKVFLECVQDMDHENMFWYRQDPGLGLRLIYFSYDVKMKEKGDIPEGYSVSREKKERFSLILESASTNQTSMYLCASKAEVYEQYFGPGTRLTVT.

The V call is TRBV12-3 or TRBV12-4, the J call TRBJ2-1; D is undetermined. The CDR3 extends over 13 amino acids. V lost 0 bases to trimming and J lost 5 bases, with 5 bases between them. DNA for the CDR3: TGTGCCAGCAGTTTAGCGCTAAACAATGAGCAGTTCTTC. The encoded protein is CASSLALNNEQFF.

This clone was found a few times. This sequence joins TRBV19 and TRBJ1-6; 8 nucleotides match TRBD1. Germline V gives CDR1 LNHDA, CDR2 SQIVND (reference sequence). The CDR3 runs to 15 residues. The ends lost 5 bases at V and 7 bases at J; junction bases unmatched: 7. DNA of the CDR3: TGTGCCAGTAGTGTAACGGGACAGGCCAATTCACCCCTCCACTTT. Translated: CASSVTGQANSPLHF.

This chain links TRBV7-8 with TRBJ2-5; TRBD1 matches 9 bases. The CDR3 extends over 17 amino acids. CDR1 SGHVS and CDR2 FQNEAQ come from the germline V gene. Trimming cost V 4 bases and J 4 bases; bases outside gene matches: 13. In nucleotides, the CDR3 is TGTGCCAGCAGCTGGGGGGCCGGGACAGGGACGGCAGAGACCCAGTACTTC. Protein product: CASSWGAGTGTAETQYF.

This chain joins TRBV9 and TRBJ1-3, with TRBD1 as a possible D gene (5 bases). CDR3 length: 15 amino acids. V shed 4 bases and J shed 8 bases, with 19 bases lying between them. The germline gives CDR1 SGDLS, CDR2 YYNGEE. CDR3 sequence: CASSPRTSSLDTIYF. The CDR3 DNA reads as TGTGCCAGCAGCCCCCGGACATCCAGTCTGGACACCATATATTTT. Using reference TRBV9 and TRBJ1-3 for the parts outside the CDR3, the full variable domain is DSGVTQTPKHLITATGQRVTLRCSPRSGDLSVYWYQQSLDQGLQFLIQYYNGEERAKGNILERFSAQQFPDLHSELNLSSLELGDSALYFCASSPRTSSLDTIYFGEGSWLTVV.

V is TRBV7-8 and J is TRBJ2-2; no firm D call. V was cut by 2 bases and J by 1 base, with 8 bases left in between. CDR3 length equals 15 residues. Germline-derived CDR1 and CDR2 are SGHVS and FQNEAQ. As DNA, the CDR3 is TGTGCCAGCAGCTTACAGGTTCTGAACACCGGGGAGCTGTTTTTT. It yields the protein CASSLQVLNTGELFF.

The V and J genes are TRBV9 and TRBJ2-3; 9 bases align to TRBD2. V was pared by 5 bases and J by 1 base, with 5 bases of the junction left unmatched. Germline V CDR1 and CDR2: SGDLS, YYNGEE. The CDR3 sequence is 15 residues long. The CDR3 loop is CASSASSGGTDTQYF. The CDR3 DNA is TGTGCCAGCAGTGCGTCTAGCGGGGGCACAGATACGCAGTATTTT.